This T cell receptor (beta chain) was recovered during a study of immune cell composition in non-small cell lung cancer. Regarding the study as a whole: No significant correlation existed between pack-years smoked and tumour clonality. Squamous carcinomas (approximately 75%) more often had tumour-associated clones >0.5% than adenocarcinomas (approximately 35%). In adenocarcinoma, maximal tumour-associated clone frequency tracked TIL tumour reactivity.

The repertoire was sequenced with immunoSEQ multiplex PCR; TCRdb's copy has only in-frame clones and lacks some. The sample records about 1,100 clones, 60% to 85% being singletons. This clone has just one count. Its antigen is not known. The CDR3 consists of 15 residues. CDR1 is MDHEN, CDR2 SYDVKM, per germline. Trimming took 5 bases from V and 6 from J; bases not matched to a gene: 11. Normal lung was sampled as far from the tumour as possible, at least 3 cm. V gene TRBV28 combines with J gene TRBJ2-7; 9 positions match TRBD1. The sequencing input was non-adjacent lung tissue. The sequence was obtained from a human donor with non-small cell lung cancer. CDR3 bases: TGTGCCAGCAGTCCTCTGGGACAGGGAGGAGGCGAGCAGTACTTC. Its protein product is CASSPLGQGGGEQYF.